This TCR beta chain was recovered during a study of CD8 T cells in Susac syndrome (dated by TCRdb to about 2019). Describing the broader study: The study used repertoire sequencing to test whether antigen drove CD8+ T cell activation and differentiation in Susac syndrome. Clonality of the CD8+ T cell repertoire was compared between more than 10 healthy donors, approximately 14 Susac syndrome patients and under 19 multiple sclerosis patients. General conclusions and limits of the study: The TCR sequencing and HLA analysis was acknowledged to have included a relatively small number of individuals.

With respect to this clonotype: Its recognized antigen is unknown. Per-nucleotide qualities are absent, and no much larger clonotype sits a single base away.

RNA was extracted using the RNeasy kit, and about 0.45 to 1 microgram was reverse transcribed with random hexamers. The immunoSEQ multiplex PCR assay, covering 54 Vbeta and 13 Jbeta segments, was used to amplify TCR beta CDR3 regions. To correct PCR amplification bias, a synthetic template baseline was used for both primer optimization and computational correction. In the paper's pipeline: Reads were annotated to V, D and J genes according to IMGT and were analyzed with immunoSEQ Analyzer, with only productive sequences retained. To calculate clonality, Shannon entropy was normalized by log2 of the number of productive unique sequences and then subtracted from one. Public and private clones were assessed among the 100 most prevalent clones of each patient and control. Clones were defined as Susac-specific when absent from the healthy and MS cohorts, from roughly 1,000 published viral clones and from other ImmuneACCESS disease sequences. Through fastp at Q25 and MiXCR, TCRdb rebuilt clones from the public reads, retaining in-frame beta chains. CDR3 protein sequences are deduplicated, and each keeps its most common genes and DNA. It is TCRdb's table, rather than the study itself, that gives the V and J calls and clone size. Present in this sample are around 130,000 distinct CDR3 sequences, about 90% of which were seen just once. 0.2% to 0.25% of the sample goes to the ten largest clones.

Peripheral blood CD8+ and CD4+ T cells from healthy donors, Susac syndrome patients and multiple sclerosis patients were profiled by high-throughput TCR beta sequencing. Multiple sclerosis controls were treatment-naive patients with stable or active relapsing-remitting disease fulfilling revised McDonald criteria. Bulk CD8+ and CD4+ T cells were purified by magnetic negative isolation, whereas CD8+ TEMRA cells were enriched by FACS. Blood was drawn into EDTA tubes, processed within 24 hours, and PBMCs were isolated by density gradient centrifugation. PBMCs intended for TCR sequencing were cryopreserved in liquid nitrogen and thawed later in a water bath at 37 degrees C. The sorted or isolated CD4+, CD8+ and CD8+ TEMRA cells reached a purity of at least 90%. CDR1 and CDR2 are drawn from the germline V gene: SQVTM, ANQGSEA. The CDR3 runs 14 amino acids, cysteine and phenylalanine included. Solely the CDR3 DNA is kept, with 42 bases framed from the first base. V is clipped by 4 bases and J by 4 bases, and the sequence between their germline boundaries is 16 bases long.

In this chain, TRBV29-1 is recombined with TRBJ2-5; the D region may be TRBD1 or TRBD2, each matching 5 bases equally. Sequencing was done on a sample of CD8+ T cells from PBMCs. The TCR comes from a human donor with multiple sclerosis. CDR3 protein: CSVGIRGAVETQYF. DNA sequence: TGCAGCGTTGGGATACGAGGGGCCGTAGAGACCCAGTACTTC.